This T cell receptor (beta chain) was captured in a study of Ad26.COV2.S vaccination and SARS-CoV-2 variants. Treatment in this sample: around 19 received Ad26.COV2.S at low or high dose, single or two shots; 5 received placebo; per-sample allocation not given. Sampling was performed 63 days after the first vaccine or placebo injection. The germline V and J ends were trimmed by 5 bases and 2 bases, with 15 bases remaining between them. The length of the CDR3 is 16 residues. Germline V gives CDR1 WNHNN, CDR2 SYGVQD (reference sequence). Sequencing was performed with immunoSEQ multiplex PCR; in TCRdb, only in-frame clones are kept and a portion is missing. Among about 350,000 clones listed, about 89% were seen once.

The rearrangement joins TRBV10-1 to TRBJ2-2, with D perhaps TRBD1 (5 bases). The receptor comes from a person aged 18-65 years who received the Ad26.COV2.S COVID-19 vaccine or a placebo. Material: peripheral blood, obtained in a trial of Ad26.COV2.S vaccine versus placebo. The CDR3 coding sequence is TGCGCCAGCAGTAGTACCTGGACAACAAACACCGGGGAGCTGTTTTTT. Amino acid sequence: CASSSTWTTNTGELFF.